The T cell receptor beta chain described here comes from a study of CD8 T cells in ankylosing spondylitis (dated by TCRdb to 2016 to 2017). For context, the study as a whole: The study profiled T cell receptor beta repertoires in healthy donors and ankylosing spondylitis patients to find disease-linked TCR variants. Peripheral blood was sampled, and synovial fluid was additionally collected from ankylosing spondylitis patients. The whole study cohort included 85 to 120 healthy donors and about two dozen ankylosing spondylitis patients. Broader findings and caveats from the paper: Some motif variants had previously been reported in the synovial fluid and blood of reactive arthritis patients, which suggests shared mechanisms of disease initiation. According to the report, matched synovial fluid samples from ankylosing spondylitis patients were significantly enriched for the disease-linked clones. A TCR beta motif made up of eight or nine highly homologous amino acid variants appeared to be characteristic of blood from ankylosing spondylitis patients. A CD8+ phenotype was shown by the disease-linked clones, which were found at relatively low frequencies in peripheral blood.

Sequenced using an Illumina HiSeq 2500. TCR beta libraries were prepared by quantitative 5'-RACE with molecular barcodes. Under the source paper's analysis protocol: A new computational method, built on a probabilistic model of VDJ rearrangement, was used to identify disease-linked TCR variants. TCRdb cleaned the public reads at Q25 with fastp, built clones with MiXCR and kept in-frame beta chains. Identical CDR3 protein sequences are pooled into one entry, listed with their most common genes and DNA. The V and J calls, along with clone size, are taken from TCRdb and not from the paper's own processing. The sample table shows about 360,000 distinct CDR3 sequences, and 20% to 25% are seen once. The leading ten clones occupy about an eighth of the sample. Worth noting for this clonotype: Its recognized antigen is unknown. No clone much larger than this one lies a single base away; base qualities are absent.

V is clipped by 0 bases and J by 2 bases, and the sequence between their germline boundaries is 17 bases long. Reading the germline V gene gives CDR1 SGHAT and CDR2 FQNNGV. The CDR3 runs 17 residues from the cysteine to the phenylalanine. The only DNA kept is the CDR3, 51 bases in frame from the first base. Sequenced sample: blood, either unsorted or a sorted T cell fraction (not recorded which). This receptor was identified in a male donor with ankylosing spondylitis or in good health (not recorded which). The chain is made from TRBV11-2 and TRBJ2-7, and perhaps TRBD2 as D gene, on 6 matching bases. In nucleotides, the sequence is TGTGCCAGCAGCTTAGAACCCCGGGACTTGCCAGCCTACGAGCAGTACTTC. This encodes CASSLEPRDLPAYEQYF.